The 18 T cell receptor beta chains listed next were all sequenced from one sample in a study of T cell responses to AZD1222 COVID-19 vaccine. The data were produced by immunoSEQ multiplex PCR, yet TCRdb's version contains in-frame clones alone and is incomplete. The sample lists 99,000 or so clones; 80% to 90% were seen once. Sample: peripheral blood, taken 28 days after the second AZD1222 dose. The receptors were gathered from an adult who received the AZD1222 COVID-19 vaccine.

The chain is built from TRBV18 and TRBJ2-3; 9 bases are a match to TRBD2. The V segment lost 2 bases and the J segment 1 base; nucleotides outside the gene matches: 4. Per the germline V gene, CDR1 is KGHSH and CDR2 is LQKENI. The CDR3 has 16 amino acids. CDR3 sequence reads: CASSPWAGGRTDTQYF. The CDR3 nucleotides are TGTGCCAGCTCACCATGGGCGGGAGGGCGCACAGATACGCAGTATTTT.

The chain carries TRBV11-1 and TRBJ1-1; TRBD1 matches 9 bases. The CDR3 extends over 15 amino acids. Germline lookup yields CDR1 SGHAT and CDR2 FQDESV (reference sequence). V dropped 0 bases and J dropped 4; count of bases not matched to a gene: 3. The CDR3 nucleotides read TGTGCCAGCAGCTTAGCGGGACAGGGTGGCACTGAAGCTTTCTTT. This translates into CASSLAGQGGTEAFF.

This clone was seen once. This chain links TRBV6-5 with TRBJ1-6; 12 positions agree with TRBD1. The germline V gene has CDR1 MNHEY and CDR2 SVGAGI. This CDR3 spans 14 amino acids. V trimming: 6 bases; J trimming: 8 bases; junction bases outside the gene matches: 2. CDR3 sequence: CASRRDRGHSPLHF. CDR3 bases: TGTGCCAGCAGAAGGGACAGGGGGCATTCACCCCTCCACTTT.

The J gene is TRBJ2-7, the V gene TRBV10-3; 8 nucleotides align to TRBD2. CDR3 length equals 14 residues. With 8 bases clipped from V and 6 bases from J, the junction kept 12 bases outside the gene matches. CDR1 is ENHRY, CDR2 SYGVKD, per germline. The CDR3 here is CAIGKSGSGPEQYF. Written as DNA, the CDR3 is TGTGCCATCGGGAAGAGCGGGAGTGGTCCCGAGCAGTACTTC.

The V and J genes are TRBV18 and TRBJ2-2; 8 bases line up with TRBD1. The length of the CDR3 is 15 residues. The V gene's germline CDR1 is KGHSH and CDR2 LQKENI. V lost 4 bases, J lost 1 base, and 2 bases stayed unmatched. CDR3 sequence: CASSQGTGNTGELFF. The CDR3 bases are TGTGCCAGCTCACAAGGGACAGGGAACACCGGGGAGCTGTTTTTT.

The V and J genes are TRBV25-1 and TRBJ2-1, with 8 bases that match TRBD2. Trimming cost V 4 bases and J 3 bases; bases outside gene matches: 14. The CDR3 contains 18 residues. Germline V lookup: CDR1 MGHDK, CDR2 SYGVNS. This CDR3 reads CASSGRWERENLYNEQFF. In DNA, the CDR3 is TGTGCCAGCAGTGGACGATGGGAGCGGGAGAATCTCTACAATGAGCAGTTCTTC.

The chain is built from TRBV7-2 and TRBJ2-1, with 9 bases identical to TRBD1. Germline loops: CDR1 SGHTA, CDR2 FQGNSA. V shed 5 bases and J 1 base; nucleotides not matched to a gene: 9. The CDR3 contains 17 residues. CDR3 in DNA: TGTGCCAGCAGCGCACAGGGGGCGGGGGTATCCTACAATGAGCAGTTCTTC. Translated, it gives CASSAQGAGVSYNEQFF.

CDR3 in amino acids: CASSTGSGYTF. In DNA, the CDR3 is TGTGCCAGCAGCACAGGGTCTGGCTACACCTTC. The chain recombines TRBV6-6 with TRBJ1-2, with D maybe TRBD1 (6 bases). CDR1 is MNHNY and CDR2 is SVGAGI in the germline V gene (reference sequence). The CDR3 totals 11 residues. Trimming cost V 6 bases and J 7 bases, with 9 bases left between them.

The chain joins TRBV7-2 to TRBJ2-7; no definite D call. The germline V and J ends were trimmed by 3 bases and 0 bases, with 6 bases remaining between them. Germline lookup yields CDR1 SGHTA and CDR2 FQGNSA. This CDR3 has 13 amino acids. This CDR3 reads CASSFASSYEQYF. In DNA, the CDR3 is TGTGCCAGCAGCTTCGCGAGCTCCTACGAGCAGTACTTC.

The rearrangement uses TRBV11-3 and TRBJ2-7; D uncertain. The V end lost 5 bases, the J end lost 2 bases, and 13 bases lay between the germline ends. The CDR3 contains 14 residues. CDR1 and CDR2 from the germline V gene are SGHNT and YENEEA. Here the CDR3 DNA reads TGTGCCAGCAGCCTTACAGAGCTAGCCTACGAGCAGTACTTC. This gives the protein CASSLTELAYEQYF.

This rearrangement joins TRBV6-2 or TRBV6-3 to TRBJ1-5; 7 nucleotides agree with TRBD1. Trimming took 6 bases from V and 0 from J; bases not matched to a gene: 8. The CDR3 has 16 residues. Germline CDR1 MNHEY, CDR2 SVGEGT. Here the CDR3 DNA reads TGTGCCAGCAGCACAACCGGGACAGATAGCAATCAGCCCCAGCATTTT. This codes for CASSTTGTDSNQPQHF.

CDR3 nucleotides: TGTGCCTGGAATCAGGTCATGAACACTGAAGCTTTCTTT. The encoded protein is CAWNQVMNTEAFF. The rearrangement links TRBV30 to TRBJ1-1; unclear D gene. CDR3 length: 13 amino acids. CDR1 is GTSNPN, CDR2 SVGIG, per germline (reference sequence). The germline V and J ends were trimmed by 4 bases and 0 bases, with 9 bases remaining between them.

V and J are TRBV7-3 and TRBJ2-6; 9 bases match TRBD2. Germline V gene data show CDR1 as SGHTA and CDR2 as FQGTGA. The CDR3 spans 18 residues. V shed 4 bases, J shed 1 base, and the junction held 8 bases outside the gene matches. Written as DNA, the CDR3 is TGTGCCAGCAGCTCCCTGGGGCGGGAGGGATCTGGGGCCAACGTCCTGACTTTC. Protein product: CASSSLGREGSGANVLTF.

V usage is TRBV5-3 and J usage is TRBJ1-2, with a weak D call TRBD1 (6 bases). TRBV5-3 is an open reading frame whose function is uncertain. The CDR3 consists of 15 residues. V was cut by 4 bases and J by 1 base, with 14 bases left in between. The CDR3 loop is CARSRLDSLNYGYTF. CDR3 in DNA: TGTGCCAGAAGCAGATTGGACAGCCTTAACTATGGCTACACCTTC.

This clone has just one count. The V call is TRBV18, the J call TRBJ1-4; D might be TRBD1 (6 bases). The CDR3 is 16 residues long. The germline CDR1 and CDR2 sequences are KGHSH and LQKENI. V lost 3 bases, J lost 5 bases, and 16 bases lay in between. CDR3: CASSPYTGIGNEKLFF. The CDR3 DNA follows: TGTGCCAGCTCACCTTATACAGGGATCGGGAATGAAAAACTGTTTTTT.

The rearrangement uses TRBV11-2 and TRBJ1-2; D gene unclear. This CDR3 has 17 amino acids. Trimming shortened V by 1 base and J by 8 bases, and 23 bases separated the two germline ends. The germline CDR1 and CDR2 sequences are SGHAT and FQNNGV. The CDR3: CASSLAVSTASERGYTF. In nucleotides, the CDR3 is TGTGCCAGCAGCTTAGCCGTTAGTACAGCATCTGAGAGGGGCTACACCTTC.

This chain links TRBV30 with TRBJ2-5, with 10 nucleotides matching TRBD2. J gave up 2 bases and V 5 bases, and 5 bases lay outside the gene matches. The CDR3 is 14 residues long. Germline V gene lookup returns CDR1 GTSNPN and CDR2 SVGIG (reference sequence). Written as DNA, the CDR3 is TGTGCCTGGGGGACTAGCGCATCACAAGAGACCCAGTACTTC. It yields the protein CAWGTSASQETQYF.

This rearrangement joins TRBV10-3 to TRBJ1-2, with unresolved D. The CDR3 contains 13 residues. Germline V gives CDR1 ENHRY, CDR2 SYGVKD. The V and J ends lost 2 bases and 1 base respectively, with 5 bases between them. The CDR3: CAISEGFNYGYTF. The CDR3 DNA reads TGTGCCATCAGTGAGGGGTTTAACTATGGCTACACCTTC.